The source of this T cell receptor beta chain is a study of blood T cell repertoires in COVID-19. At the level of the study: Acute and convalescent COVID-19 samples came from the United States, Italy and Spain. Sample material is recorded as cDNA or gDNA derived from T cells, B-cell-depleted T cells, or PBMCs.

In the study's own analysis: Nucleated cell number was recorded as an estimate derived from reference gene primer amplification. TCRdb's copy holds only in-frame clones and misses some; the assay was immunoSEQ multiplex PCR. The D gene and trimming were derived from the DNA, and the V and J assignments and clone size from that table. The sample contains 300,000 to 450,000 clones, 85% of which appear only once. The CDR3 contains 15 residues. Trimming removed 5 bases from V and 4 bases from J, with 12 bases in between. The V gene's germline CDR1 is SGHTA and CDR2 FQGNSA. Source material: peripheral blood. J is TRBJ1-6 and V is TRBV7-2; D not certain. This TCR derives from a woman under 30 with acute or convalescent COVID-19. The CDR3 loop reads CASSRGRTYNSPLHF. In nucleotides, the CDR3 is TGTGCCAGCAGCCGTGGACGGACTTATAATTCACCCCTCCACTTT. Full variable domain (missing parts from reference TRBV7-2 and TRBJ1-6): GAGVSQSPSNKVTEKGKDVELRCDPISGHTALYWYRQSLGQGLEFLIYFQGNSAPDKSGLPSDRFSAERTGGSVSTLTIQRTQQEDSAVYLCASSRGRTYNSPLHFGNGTRLTVT.